Described below is a single TCR beta chain sequence and its context. This clone has just one count. The target of this receptor is not known. Base-call qualities are not available, and no considerably larger clone is one nucleotide away. Whole blood was collected in K2EDTA tubes by collaborating institutions according to the institutions' own protocols. For TCRbeta analysis, collaborator samples were shipped as frozen whole blood, as isolated PBMCs, or as DNA extracted from either sample type. This record belongs to a study of blood T cell repertoires in COVID-19 (dated by TCRdb to the early 2020s). In terms of the full investigation: Samples from collaborators originated in the United States, Italy and Spain and spanned both the acute and convalescent phases of COVID-19. The prospective study material was composed of cDNA or gDNA derived from T cells, B-cell-depleted T cells, or PBMCs. Subjects who had been exposed to COVID-19, were actively infected with it, or had recovered from it provided the deeply sampled blood TCRbeta repertoires that made up the dataset. The repertoires were released in a freely available public database intended as a resource for research on the immune response to SARS-CoV-2. The samples were drawn from two sources: the first 160 participants of the ongoing ImmuneRACE study, and 1,000 to 1,500 subjects contributed by 6 global collaborators. Nearly every sample came with metadata listing a de-identified subject ID, COVID-19 status, age in years and sex. HLA class I and class II types, where available, came from metadata supplied by the sample provider rather than from assay-based typing.

TCRbeta CDR3 regions were amplified from genomic DNA by means of the immunoSEQ Assay, a bias-controlled multiplex PCR. In the source study's methods: The number of nucleated cells in each sample was estimated by amplification of reference gene primers within the assay. To quantify the absolute abundance of each unique TCRbeta CDR3 rearrangement, sequence reads were collapsed and filtered. For each sample, productive Simpson clonality was calculated as the square root of Simpson's diversity index over productive rearrangements. The table comes from immuneACCESS by way of TCRdb, which keeps in-frame sequences with V and J called. Part of the clones is missing from these tables; in studies checked, under half for an unresolved V gene and the rest for unknown reasons. V, J and clone size are taken as reported in that table, and D and trimming were inferred from the DNA itself. This sample is represented by around 59,000 clones; under 90% of them were singletons. The leading ten clones occupy under 30% of the sample.

At the junction V is shortened by 4 bases and J by 3 bases, with 6 bases in between. In the germline V gene (reference sequence), CDR1 corresponds to SEHNR and CDR2 to FQNEAQ. The CDR3 holds 12 amino acids from the cysteine to the phenylalanine. Only CDR3 DNA remains: 36 bases, in frame from the first base. What the research found in general, with its limitations: How much clinical and demographic metadata was included differed by source and by participant, and the metadata was provided uncurated.

This TCR was recovered from a woman of 80 years or more with active or convalescent COVID-19. What was sequenced was peripheral blood. The rearranged segments are TRBV7-9 and TRBJ1-1; the D gene lacks a confident call. The nucleotides read TGTGCCAGCAGCTCCGTCCACACTGAAGCTTTCTTT. Its protein is CASSSVHTEAFF.